The 20 T cell receptor beta chains listed next were all sequenced from one sample in a study of tumor-infiltrating lymphocytes in localized non-small cell lung cancer. The protocol was immunoSEQ multiplex PCR, while the TCRdb copy is restricted to in-frame clones and leaves out a portion. The profile covers fewer than 20,000 clones, with around 74% appearing a single time and approximately 8.6% taken by the ten largest. Sequenced input: lung tumor tissue. The source is a human donor with non-small cell lung cancer.

The chain couples TRBV30 to TRBJ2-2; D perhaps matches TRBD2 (7 bases). The CDR3 runs to 16 residues. Trimming stripped 3 bases from V and 1 base from J, with 15 bases between. Germline V gene data show CDR1 as GTSNPN and CDR2 as SVGIG (reference sequence). This CDR3 reads CAWRIRGALNTGELFF. CDR3 in DNA: TGTGCCTGGAGGATCCGGGGGGCGCTGAACACCGGGGAGCTGTTTTTT.

The chain couples TRBV5-4 to TRBJ1-1, with D possibly matching TRBD1 (6 bases). There are 14 residues in the CDR3. Germline CDR1 reads SGHNT; CDR2 reads YYREEE (reference sequence). V was trimmed by 5 bases and J by 4 bases, leaving 15 bases between them. CDR3 sequence reads: CASSSGGATTEAFF. The CDR3, as DNA: TGTGCCAGCAGTTCTGGGGGGGCCACCACTGAAGCTTTCTTT.

This clone was seen a few times. The J gene is TRBJ2-1, the V gene TRBV19, with a tentative D call TRBD2 (5 bases). Germline V lookup: CDR1 LNHDA, CDR2 SQIVND (reference sequence). CDR3 length: 14 residues. The V end was cut by 2 bases, the J end by 2 bases, with 7 bases between. CDR3 bases: TGTGCCAGTAGTATACTAGCTCCCTACAATGAGCAGTTCTTC. Protein product: CASSILAPYNEQFF.

The J gene is TRBJ1-5, the V gene TRBV30; D gene uncertain. In germline, CDR1 is GTSNPN, CDR2 SVGIG (reference sequence). V gave up 2 bases and J gave up 4 bases, with 6 bases separating them. The CDR3 loop spans 12 amino acids. The CDR3 loop reads CAWSLGNQPQHF. The DNA of the CDR3 is TGTGCCTGGAGTCTGGGGAATCAGCCCCAGCATTTT.

The rearrangement uses TRBV5-1 and TRBJ2-3; tentative D call: TRBD2 (6 bases). Trimming stripped 4 bases from V and 4 bases from J, with 19 bases between. This CDR3 is 16 amino acids long. Germline CDR1 SGHRS, CDR2 YFSETQ. CDR3 nucleotide sequence: TGCGCCAGCAGCCCGGCGGGGACCCCGGGAGCAGATACGCAGTATTTT. It encodes CASSPAGTPGADTQYF.

The gene calls are TRBV6-5 and TRBJ1-5; D is uncertain. The length of the CDR3 is 13 residues. Germline assignment: CDR1 MNHEY and CDR2 SVGAGI. The V gene lost 7 bases and the J gene lost 3 bases, with 10 bases spanning the gap. The CDR3 DNA reads as TGTGCCAGCAAGGGCCAGTACAATCAGCCCCAGCATTTT. Protein product: CASKGQYNQPQHF.

This chain links TRBV28 with TRBJ1-5; D not resolved. The CDR3 is 13 residues long. Deletions cut 7 bases from V and 4 bases from J, with 11 bases between. Germline CDR1 is MDHEN and CDR2 is SYDVKM. Written as DNA, the CDR3 is TGTGCCAGCACTTCATACCCAAATCAGCCCCAGCATTTT. Translating it yields CASTSYPNQPQHF.

The rearrangement joins TRBV9 to TRBJ2-7; 10 bases agree with TRBD1. The CDR3 totals 14 residues. J lost 3 bases, V lost 7 bases, and 7 bases had no gene match. From germline, CDR1 is SGDLS and CDR2 YYNGEE. The CDR3 reads CASSPTGGIYEQYF. The CDR3 nucleotides read TGTGCCAGCTCCCCGACAGGGGGCATCTACGAGCAGTACTTC.

This chain connects TRBV5-4 to TRBJ2-5, with no clear D. Trimming pared 1 base from V and 4 bases from J, leaving 11 bases between. The germline V gene has CDR1 SGHNT and CDR2 YYREEE (reference sequence). This CDR3 is 14 amino acids long. CDR3 coding DNA: TGTGCCAGCAGCTTGTCGGTGGTGGGAGAGACCCAGTACTTC. The encoded protein is CASSLSVVGETQYF.

This CDR3 is CSVEEAQGYSGNTIYF. CDR3 DNA sequence: TGCAGCGTTGAAGAGGCACAGGGATACTCTGGAAACACCATATATTTT. V usage is TRBV29-1 and J usage is TRBJ1-3, with a weak D call TRBD1 (6 bases). The CDR3 is 16 residues long. Trimming removed 0 bases at V and 0 bases at J, with 12 bases between. In germline, CDR1 is SQVTM, CDR2 ANQGSEA.

The chain links TRBV25-1 to TRBJ1-1; D is unresolved. Trimming shortened V by 5 bases and J by 0 bases, and 7 bases separated the two germline ends. The CDR3 contains 13 residues. Germline CDR1 reads MGHDK; CDR2 reads SYGVNS. The CDR3 reads CASSLLMNTEAFF. CDR3 nucleotides: TGTGCCAGCAGTCTACTGATGAACACTGAAGCTTTCTTT.

The rearrangement links TRBV19 to TRBJ2-2; no definite D call. The V and J ends lost 1 base and 6 bases respectively, with 0 bases between them. Germline V gene data show CDR1 as LNHDA and CDR2 as SQIVND (reference sequence). The CDR3 runs 11 residues. The CDR3 nucleotides are TGTGCCAGTAGTATAGCCGGGGAGCTGTTTTTT. It codes for CASSIAGELFF. Filled out from reference TRBV19 and TRBJ2-2, the complete variable domain reads DGGITQSPKYLFRKEGQNVTLSCEQNLNHDAMYWYRQDPGQGLRLIYYSQIVNDFQKGDIAEGYSVSREKKESFPLTVTSAQKNPTAFYLCASSIAGELFFGEGSRLTVL.

This clone has a single count. The chain is built from TRBV28 and TRBJ1-6; D unresolved. The germline V and J ends were trimmed by 6 bases and 7 bases, with 22 bases remaining between them. The germline CDR1 and CDR2 sequences are MDHEN and SYDVKM. The length of the CDR3 is 17 residues. CDR3 sequence: CASRPGEQPDGNSPLHF. Written as DNA, the CDR3 is TGTGCCAGCAGACCTGGGGAGCAGCCAGACGGGAATTCACCCCTCCACTTT.

The sample holds one count of this clone. The chain recombines TRBV6-6 with TRBJ2-2, with D uncertain. Trimming took off 0 bases at V and 1 base at J, with 3 bases between the two ends. The CDR3 is 14 residues long. Germline V gene data show CDR1 as MNHNY and CDR2 as SVGAGI (reference sequence). CDR3 region: CASSYSQNTGELFF. Written as DNA, the CDR3 is TGTGCCAGCAGTTACTCCCAGAACACCGGGGAGCTGTTTTTT.

The chain uses TRBV5-1 and TRBJ1-2; a weak D match, TRBD1 (5 bases). Trimming stripped 0 bases from V and 3 bases from J, with 6 bases between. Germline V lookup: CDR1 SGHRS, CDR2 YFSETQ. This CDR3 contains 13 residues. The CDR3 nucleotides read TGCGCCAGCAGCTTGGAGACAGACTATGGCTACACCTTC. Protein sequence: CASSLETDYGYTF.

The chain is built from TRBV19 and TRBJ1-5; 8 bases match TRBD1. The germline CDR1 and CDR2 sequences are LNHDA and SQIVND (reference sequence). The V and J ends lost 9 bases and 1 base, in that order; junction bases with no gene match: 11. The CDR3 length is 16 residues. CDR3 sequence reads: CASQTAGGRSNQPQHF. CDR3 DNA sequence: TGTGCCAGCCAAACGGCAGGGGGCCGGAGCAATCAGCCCCAGCATTTT.

The gene calls are TRBV2 and TRBJ2-1, with 10 bases that match TRBD1. The trim removed 7 bases at V and 4 bases at J, leaving 10 bases unmatched. The CDR3 covers 16 residues. Germline V CDR1 and CDR2: SNHLY, FYNNEI. The CDR3 nucleotides are TGTGCCAGCATGGGTCTGGGACAGGGGCGTTACAATGAGCAGTTCTTC. Its protein product is CASMGLGQGRYNEQFF.

This clone has just a few counts. This chain links TRBV5-6 with TRBJ2-3, with a possible D match to TRBD2 (6 bases). The length of the CDR3 is 12 residues. Per germline, CDR1 SGHDT and CDR2 YYEEEE. Trimming took off 5 bases at V and 7 bases at J, with 11 bases between the two ends. As DNA, the CDR3 is TGTGCCAGCAGGTATAGCGGAAATACGCAGTATTTT. Residues: CASRYSGNTQYF.

The chain carries TRBV6-6 and TRBJ1-2; D remains ambiguous. The CDR3 has 13 amino acids. Trimming removed 0 bases from V and 5 bases from J, with 7 bases in between. Germline-derived CDR1 and CDR2 are MNHNY and SVGAGI (reference sequence). CDR3 nucleotides: TGTGCCAGCAGTTACTCTACTGGGTATGGCTACACCTTC. The encoded protein is CASSYSTGYGYTF.

The chain recombines TRBV6-1 with TRBJ1-2; possibly TRBD1 for D (6 bases). Trimming removed 7 bases from V and 3 bases from J, with 15 bases in between. Germline values: CDR1 MNHNS, CDR2 SASEGT. The CDR3 loop spans 14 amino acids. Here the CDR3 DNA reads TGTGCCAGCATTCCCAGGGGCCTTGACTATGGCTACACCTTC. It yields the protein CASIPRGLDYGYTF.